This T cell receptor (beta chain) was identified in a study of patients and donors after allogeneic stem cell transplantation. The table lists this clonotype with many counts. A single record per CDR3 protein comes from TCRdb applying MiXCR to the RT-PCR reads. The table has some 60,000 distinct CDR3 sequences, 13% seen once. The CDR3 is 13 residues long. V dropped 2 bases and J dropped 5; count of bases not matched to a gene: 0. The germline V gene encodes CDR1 MNHEY and CDR2 SMNVEV (reference sequence). The chain is built from TRBV27 and TRBJ2-1; 7 bases are a match to TRBD2. The receptor comes from a human donor who was either an allogeneic HSCT recipient or a stem cell or donor lymphocyte infusion donor (not recorded which). It is not recorded whose cells these are; they may come from a transplant donor. Sequences were obtained from blood, either unsorted or a sorted T cell fraction (not recorded which). The CDR3: CASSLTSDNEQFF. Written as DNA, the CDR3 is TGTGCCAGCAGTTTAACTAGCGACAATGAGCAGTTCTTC.